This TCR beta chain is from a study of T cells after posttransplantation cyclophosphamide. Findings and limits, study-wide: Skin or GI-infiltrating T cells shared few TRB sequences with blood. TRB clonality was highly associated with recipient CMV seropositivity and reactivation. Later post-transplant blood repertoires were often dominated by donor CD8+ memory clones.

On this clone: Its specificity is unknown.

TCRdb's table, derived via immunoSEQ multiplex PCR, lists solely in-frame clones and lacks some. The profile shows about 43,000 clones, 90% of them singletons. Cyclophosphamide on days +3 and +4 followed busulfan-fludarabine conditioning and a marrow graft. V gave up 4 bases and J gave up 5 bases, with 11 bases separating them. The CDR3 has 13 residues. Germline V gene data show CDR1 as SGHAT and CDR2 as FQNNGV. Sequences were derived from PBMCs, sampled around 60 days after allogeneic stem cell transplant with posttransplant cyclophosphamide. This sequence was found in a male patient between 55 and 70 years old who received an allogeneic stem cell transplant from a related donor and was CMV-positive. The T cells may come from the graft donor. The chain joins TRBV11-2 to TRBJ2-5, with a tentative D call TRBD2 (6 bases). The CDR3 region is CASSYGSTETQYF. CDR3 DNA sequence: TGTGCCAGCAGCTACGGGAGTACGGAGACCCAGTACTTC.